Many counts were recorded for the clone carrying this T cell receptor (beta chain). The antigen is not known. The data were taken from a study of CD8 T cells in ankylosing spondylitis. General study points: Significantly higher representation of disease-linked clones was reported for matched ankylosing spondylitis synovial fluid. Past research had described some motif variants in reactive arthritis synovial fluid and blood.

Quantitative 5'-RACE with molecular barcodes was used to make the TCR beta libraries. TCRdb independently ran MiXCR on the 5' RACE reads; one entry per CDR3 protein. The sample lists about 160,000 distinct CDR3 sequences; around 19% were seen once. This TCR was sampled from a male donor with ankylosing spondylitis or in good health (not recorded which). Sequenced input: blood, either unsorted or a sorted T cell fraction (not recorded which).

CDR3 protein: CASSPGREGGEQYF. DNA for the CDR3: TGCGCCAGCAGCCCGGGCCGGGAGGGCGGCGAGCAGTACTTC. The V call is TRBV5-1, the J call TRBJ2-7, with 8 bases lining up with TRBD2. CDR3 length: 14 amino acids. The germline V gene has CDR1 SGHRS and CDR2 YFSETQ. Losses at the gene ends were 4 bases for V and 6 bases for J; bases not matched to a gene: 9.